This TCR beta chain was obtained from a study of regulatory and conventional T cells in RAG deficiency. Using immunoSEQ multiplex PCR, the repertoire was profiled, and TCRdb retains in-frame clones only, with some absent. The sample holds about 50,000 clones; approximately 90% are singletons and the top ten take approximately 0.51%. The germline V gene has CDR1 MNHEY and CDR2 SVGAGI. This CDR3 has 15 residues. J was trimmed by 4 bases and V by 5 bases; bases with no gene match: 11. Genomic DNA came from blood conventional CD4+ T cells gated CD25-low CD127-high. The data also belong to a second study, concerning regulatory T cells. From that second work: The primer mix had 52 TRBV and 13 TRBJ primers. Regulatory T cells showed the strongest V-J pair restriction and V/J gene skewing among patient repertoires.

The receptor was derived from a human donor in good health. Source material: CD4+ effector T cells sorted from blood. This chain joins TRBV6-5 and TRBJ2-7; 7 bases are shared with TRBD1. The CDR3 DNA reads TGTGCCAGCAGTACTACCTCACAGGGGCAGTACGAGCAGTACTTC. Amino acid sequence: CASSTTSQGQYEQYF.